This entry lists 4 T cell receptor beta chains sequenced from one sample in a study of cytomegalovirus exposure and HLA in healthy donors. Use of 60 Vbeta and 13 Jbeta primers characterized the PCR. TCRdb keeps only in-frame clones here, not all; method: immunoSEQ multiplex PCR. The repertoire holds under 150,000 clones, with 82% as singletons. Specimen: PBMCs. The origin of the receptors is a woman aged 45-59 years in good health and CMV-seropositive.

V and J are TRBV7-3 and TRBJ1-1; the D gene is possibly TRBD1 (6 bases). The V end was cut by 7 bases, the J end by 3 bases, with 15 bases between. The CDR3 length is 14 residues. CDR1 is SGHTA and CDR2 is FQGTGA in the germline V gene. CDR3 amino acids: CASKSQGWDTEAFF. The CDR3 DNA follows: TGTGCCAGCAAATCACAGGGATGGGACACTGAAGCTTTCTTT.

This clone was picked up a small number of times. The rearrangement links TRBV7-2 to TRBJ1-2, with unresolved D. The CDR3 length is 14 residues. Germline V lookup: CDR1 SGHTA, CDR2 FQGNSA. Trimming took 3 bases from V and 4 from J, leaving 12 bases between them. Here the CDR3 reads CASSFHGESYGYTF. CDR3 sequence (DNA): TGTGCCAGCAGCTTCCACGGGGAGAGCTATGGCTACACCTTC.

This clone was detected only a few times. The CDR3 coding sequence is TGTGCCAGCAGTTACGCGGGGTCCACAGATACGCAGTATTTT. This encodes CASSYAGSTDTQYF. The V call is TRBV6-6, the J call TRBJ2-3; the D gene is possibly TRBD2 (6 bases). Per germline, CDR1 MNHNY and CDR2 SVGAGI (reference sequence). CDR3 size: 14 residues. V shed 2 bases and J shed 2 bases, with 8 bases lying between them.

As for this clone: One end of the junction is discordant with germline, which a read error may explain. The J gene is TRBJ2-6, the V gene TRBV30; the D gene is possibly TRBD1 (5 bases). The germline gives CDR1 GTSNPN, CDR2 SVGIG (reference sequence). The CDR3 spans 13 residues. The CDR3 spells CAWRSSGANGLTF. The CDR3, as DNA: TGTGCCTGGCGTTCCTCTGGGGCCAACGGCCTGACTTTC.